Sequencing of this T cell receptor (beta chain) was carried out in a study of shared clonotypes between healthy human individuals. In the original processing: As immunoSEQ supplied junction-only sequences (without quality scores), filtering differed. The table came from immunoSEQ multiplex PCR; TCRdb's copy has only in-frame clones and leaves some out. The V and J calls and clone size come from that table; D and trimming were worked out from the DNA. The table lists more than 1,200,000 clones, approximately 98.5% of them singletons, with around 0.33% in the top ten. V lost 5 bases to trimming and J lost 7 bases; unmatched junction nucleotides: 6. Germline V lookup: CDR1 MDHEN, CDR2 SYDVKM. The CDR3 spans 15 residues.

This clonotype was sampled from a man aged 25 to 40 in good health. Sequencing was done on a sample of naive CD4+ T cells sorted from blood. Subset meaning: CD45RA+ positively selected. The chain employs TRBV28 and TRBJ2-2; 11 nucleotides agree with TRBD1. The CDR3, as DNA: TGTGCCAGCAGTCGTCCGGGACAGGGGGACGGGGAGCTGTTTTTT. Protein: CASSRPGQGDGELFF.